The 8 T cell receptor beta chains presented below share a single source sample, sequenced in a study of blood T cell repertoires in COVID-19. The assay was immunoSEQ multiplex PCR, and TCRdb's table has in-frame clones only and misses some. The table includes more than 200,000 clones, 88% detected once. Sequenced sample: peripheral blood. The receptors were sampled from a man aged 65 to 85 with acute or convalescent COVID-19.

This clone was picked up one time. V and J are TRBV6-1 and TRBJ1-6, with 10 bases lining up with TRBD1. The CDR3 totals 13 residues. Trimming took 2 bases from V and 14 from J; bases not matched to a gene: 3. The germline gives CDR1 MNHNS, CDR2 SASEGT. CDR3 sequence reads: CASSESGTGALHF. The CDR3 nucleotides read TGTGCCAGCAGTGAATCGGGGACAGGGGCCCTCCACTTT.

V and J are TRBV23-1 and TRBJ1-5; 11 bases fit TRBD1. TRBV23-1 belongs to the ORF category, with a function that is uncertain. Trimming took 2 bases from V and 3 from J; bases not matched to a gene: 3. This CDR3 contains 16 residues. In nucleotides, the CDR3 is TGCGCCAGCAGTCAAGGACAGGGGGCTAACAATCAGCCCCAGCATTTT. Translated: CASSQGQGANNQPQHF.

V usage is TRBV5-4 and J usage is TRBJ2-7; TRBD2 matches 10 bases. CDR3 size: 18 residues. Germline CDR1 reads SGHNT; CDR2 reads YYREEE (reference sequence). V was clipped by 3 bases and J by 2 bases; unmatched bases: 14. In DNA, the CDR3 is TGTGCCAGCAGCTCTGGAGCAGCGGGAGGGCCTCAGACCTACGAGCAGTACTTC. Its protein product is CASSSGAAGGPQTYEQYF.

The chain employs TRBV7-3 and TRBJ2-3; 8 positions match TRBD2. CDR1 and CDR2 from the germline V gene are SGHTA and FQGTGA. CDR3 length equals 16 residues. The J segment lost 6 bases and the V segment lost 0 bases, leaving 8 bases of the junction unmatched. The CDR3 DNA follows: TGTGCCAGCAGCTTAACCCCCCTAGCGGGTTCCGATACGCAGTATTTT. Translated: CASSLTPLAGSDTQYF.

The V gene is TRBV2, the J gene TRBJ2-1, with TRBD2 identical over 7 bases. The CDR3 extends over 14 amino acids. Germline V gives CDR1 SNHLY, CDR2 FYNNEI. J lost 3 bases, V lost 4 bases, and 3 bases had no gene match. The CDR3 is CASSASGIYNEQFF. For the CDR3, the DNA is TGTGCCAGCAGTGCAAGCGGGATCTACAATGAGCAGTTCTTC.

The rearrangement links TRBV7-9 to TRBJ1-5; no clear D. Germline CDR1 reads SEHNR; CDR2 reads FQNEAQ (reference sequence). This CDR3 has 12 amino acids. V shed 11 bases and J shed 1 base, with 9 bases lying between them. The CDR3 DNA reads TGTGCCGGCGGCGTCAGCAATCAGCCCCAGCATTTT. Protein: CAGGVSNQPQHF.

The J gene is TRBJ1-1, the V gene TRBV11-2, with D unclear. The CDR3 has 16 amino acids. The germline CDR1 and CDR2 sequences are SGHAT and FQNNGV. V shed 3 bases and J shed 0 bases, with 14 bases lying between them. The CDR3 here is CASSFRAGGMNTEAFF. The CDR3 region has the DNA TGTGCCAGCAGCTTTCGGGCGGGAGGGATGAACACTGAAGCTTTCTTT.

This rearrangement joins TRBV9 to TRBJ2-1; 9 bases are a match to TRBD2. The CDR3 is 15 residues long. The germline gives CDR1 SGDLS, CDR2 YYNGEE. J lost 7 bases, V lost 4 bases, and 9 bases had no gene match. The CDR3 DNA sequence: TGTGCCAGCAGCAGAGGGGCTAGCGGGAATAATGAGCAGTTCTTC. Translated, it gives CASSRGASGNNEQFF.